This T cell receptor (beta chain) came from a study of blood T cell repertoires in COVID-19. In the study overall: In each case, the material was cDNA or gDNA derived from T cells, B-cell-depleted T cells, or PBMCs.

The CDR3 covers 15 residues. The germline CDR1 and CDR2 sequences are SGHNT and YYREEE (reference sequence). Trimming shortened V by 1 base and J by 1 base, and 11 bases separated the two germline ends. The protocol was immunoSEQ multiplex PCR, while the TCRdb copy is restricted to in-frame clones and leaves out a portion. The sample holds 150,000 to 200,000 clones, approximately 86% seen once. This chain connects TRBV5-4 to TRBJ1-1, with D possibly matching TRBD1 (5 bases). The sequence came from a woman older than 75 in a cohort sampled during active or convalescent COVID-19. Sequenced sample: peripheral blood. The CDR3: CASSLFGGRNTEAFF. The CDR3 DNA sequence: TGTGCCAGCAGCTTGTTTGGGGGGAGGAACACTGAAGCTTTCTTT.